This TCR beta chain appears in the sequencing data of a study of T cell responses to AZD1222 COVID-19 vaccine. Study-level findings and limits: All repertoire sampling was performed exclusively after the peak T cell response.

Repertoires were generated with immunoSEQ multiplex PCR, while TCRdb's copy carries only in-frame clones and drops some. The profile covers about 130,000 clones, with about 90% appearing a single time and 1.9% taken by the ten largest. Germline V lookup: CDR1 SGHVS, CDR2 FNYEAQ. Trimming shortened V by 3 bases and J by 9 bases, and 12 bases separated the two germline ends. The CDR3 has 14 residues. On this clone itself: Its antigen is unknown.

The material was peripheral blood, obtained on day 0 of AZD1222 vaccination. The chain is built from TRBV7-6 and TRBJ1-6, with a tentative D call TRBD1 (5 bases). This TCR came from an adult in good health. Written as DNA, the CDR3 is TGTGCCAGCAGCTTTATTCAGGGCCCTTCACCCCTCCACTTT. It translates to CASSFIQGPSPLHF. The complete variable domain, with remaining parts taken from reference TRBV7-6 and TRBJ1-6, reads GAGVSQSPRYKVTKRGQDVALRCDPISGHVSLYWYRQALGQGPEFLTYFNYEAQQDKSGLPNDRFSAERPEGSISTLTIQRTEQRDSAMYRCASSFIQGPSPLHFGNGTRLTVT.